The table lists the clone carrying this T cell receptor delta chain with a few counts. TCRdb reanalyzed the reads using CATT. Here the sample spans about 4,100 delta-chain clones, roughly 0.53% being singletons. The sample comes from a study of gamma-delta chains in newborns, infants, children. The CDR3 loop spans 19 amino acids. Germline V gene data show CDR1 as GEAIGNYY and CDR2 as EKD. The ends lost 3 bases at V and 1 base at J; junction bases unmatched: 9. The chain recombines TRDV2 with TRDJ3, with TRDD3 identical over 9 bases. The source of this sequence is a child who was a newborn, infant or young child, either healthy, febrile or measles-vaccinated (not recorded which). Material for sequencing was blood. CDR3 coding DNA: TGTGCCTGTGACGCCCTACTGGGGGAAGGGTCCTGGGACACCCGACAGATGTTTTTC. Translation gives CACDALLGEGSWDTRQMFF.